The 5 T cell receptor beta chains given below trace back to one sample, sequenced in a study of T cell responses to AZD1222 COVID-19 vaccine. Using immunoSEQ multiplex PCR, the repertoire was profiled, and TCRdb retains in-frame clones only, with some absent. The sample yields some 140,000 clones, over 85% seen once. This material consisted of peripheral blood, taken on day 0 of AZD1222 vaccination. The receptor set was obtained from an adult in good health.

This chain connects TRBV6-5 to TRBJ2-1, with TRBD2 matching 13 bases. J gave up 6 bases and V 2 bases, and 4 bases lay outside the gene matches. The germline gives CDR1 MNHEY, CDR2 SVGAGI. The CDR3 spans 16 residues. The CDR3 region has the DNA TGTGCCAGCAGTTACGGACTAGCGGGGGAGGGCAATGAGCAGTTCTTC. Its translation is CASSYGLAGEGNEQFF.

The chain uses TRBV4-1 and TRBJ2-1; tentative D call: TRBD2 (5 bases). Germline-derived CDR1 and CDR2 are MGHRA and YSYEKL. V gave up 5 bases and J gave up 5 bases, with 10 bases separating them. The CDR3 sequence is 13 residues long. CDR3 loop: CASSLRTDNEQFF. The CDR3 DNA reads TGCGCCAGCAGCTTGAGGACTGACAATGAGCAGTTCTTC.

This clone was found once. The V gene is TRBV6-5, the J gene TRBJ2-1; 9 bases align to TRBD1. This CDR3 comprises 15 residues. Germline values: CDR1 MNHEY, CDR2 SVGAGI. J gave up 8 bases and V 4 bases, and 9 bases lay outside the gene matches. CDR3 DNA: TGTGCCAGCAGTTGGGGGACAGGGAAAAGTGATGAGCAGTTCTTC. It yields the protein CASSWGTGKSDEQFF.

This chain joins TRBV5-1 and TRBJ1-2, with a weak D call TRBD1 (6 bases). Germline V gene lookup returns CDR1 SGHRS and CDR2 YFSETQ. There are 14 residues in the CDR3. V was clipped by 2 bases and J by 8 bases, with 16 bases between them. Here the CDR3 reads CASSFGGRLTGYTF. DNA of the CDR3: TGCGCCAGCAGCTTCGGGGGGCGATTGACCGGCTACACCTTC.

This chain links TRBV27 with TRBJ2-7, with D unclear. V dropped 6 bases and J dropped 0 bases, with 12 bases sitting between them. This CDR3 contains 14 residues. Germline lookup yields CDR1 MNHEY and CDR2 SMNVEV (reference sequence). This CDR3 is CASSLSSSSYEQYF. The DNA for the CDR3 is TGTGCCAGCAGCCTGTCTTCCAGCTCCTACGAGCAGTACTTC.